What follows are 22 T cell receptor beta chains derived from one specimen sequenced in a study of stem cell transplantation in POMP-related autoinflammatory disease. Profiling relied on immunoSEQ multiplex PCR, and the TCRdb table lists in-frame clones only, not all of them. The sample holds some 68,000 clones, around 90% seen once. The input for sequencing was CD4+ T cells from PBMCs, taken after stem cell transplantation. These receptors were collected from a human patient with POMP-related autoinflammation and immune dysregulation (PRAID). Some of the T cells may derive from the graft donor.

The gene calls are TRBV5-4 and TRBJ2-5; tentatively, D is TRBD2 (6 bases). V lost 4 bases and J lost 5, with 12 bases in between. Germline V CDR1 and CDR2: SGHNT, YYREEE (reference sequence). The CDR3 has 13 residues. The CDR3, as DNA: TGTGCCAGCAGCGACGAAGGGAGGGAGACCCAGTACTTC. It codes for CASSDEGRETQYF.

This chain links TRBV19 with TRBJ2-1; D is undetermined. CDR1 is LNHDA and CDR2 is SQIVND in the germline V gene (reference sequence). This CDR3 has 14 amino acids. Trimming shortened V by 5 bases and J by 4 bases, and 12 bases separated the two germline ends. In DNA form, the CDR3 reads TGTGCCAGTAGTCCACCCCCTTATTACAATGAGCAGTTCTTC. Amino acid sequence: CASSPPPYYNEQFF.

The rearrangement links TRBV4-1 to TRBJ2-3, with 10 nucleotides matching TRBD2. Germline V gene sequence: CDR1 MGHRA, CDR2 YSYEKL. V trimming: 0 bases; J trimming: 11 bases; junction bases outside the gene matches: 11. This CDR3 spans 16 amino acids. DNA for the CDR3: TGCGCCAGCAGCCAAGAAAGTCTAGCGGGGGCCCCTTGGCAGTATTTT. Encoded protein: CASSQESLAGAPWQYF.

The chain carries TRBV7-7 and TRBJ2-1; 9 nucleotides line up with TRBD1. The germline CDR1 and CDR2 sequences are SSHAT and FNYEAQ (reference sequence). J lost 4 bases, V lost 6 bases, and 7 bases had no gene match. The CDR3 extends over 15 amino acids. For the CDR3, the DNA is TGTGCCAGCAGTTTACAGGGGGCCGCTTACAATGAGCAGTTCTTC. Residues: CASSLQGAAYNEQFF.

The genes are TRBV2 and TRBJ1-1; no clear D. CDR1 is SNHLY and CDR2 is FYNNEI in the germline V gene. The germline V and J ends were trimmed by 1 base and 3 bases, with 9 bases remaining between them. The length of the CDR3 is 14 residues. CDR3 residues: CASSEDINYTEAFF. The CDR3 DNA sequence: TGTGCCAGCAGTGAAGACATTAACTACACTGAAGCTTTCTTT.

The chain combines TRBV5-6 with TRBJ1-6; D gene unclear. CDR1 is SGHDT, CDR2 YYEEEE, per germline. This CDR3 is built from 15 residues. Between the trimmed V and J ends, which lost 1 base and 9 bases, there was a span of 14 bases. The CDR3 sequence: CASSLLHTIGSPLHF. In DNA, the CDR3 is TGTGCCAGCAGCTTGCTCCATACGATTGGTTCACCCCTCCACTTT. Filled out from reference TRBV5-6 and TRBJ1-6, the complete variable domain reads DAGVTQSPTHLIKTRGQQVTLRCSPKSGHDTVSWYQQALGQGPQFIFQYYEEEERQRGNFPDRFSGHQFPNYSSELNVNALLLGDSALYLCASSLLHTIGSPLHFGNGTRLTVT.

This sequence joins TRBV5-4 and TRBJ2-5; TRBD2 matches 8 bases. The CDR3 covers 17 residues. The germline V gene has CDR1 SGHNT and CDR2 YYREEE (reference sequence). Trimming at V came to 4 bases and at J to 7 bases, leaving 18 bases not matched to a gene. The CDR3 coding sequence is TGTGCCAGCAGCCAGACCCGCGGTAGCGGGGCCGCGGGGACCCAGTACTTC. It translates to CASSQTRGSGAAGTQYF.

This chain links TRBV5-1 with TRBJ2-7, with D unresolved. Germline values: CDR1 SGHRS, CDR2 YFSETQ. This CDR3 contains 13 residues. V lost 4 bases and J lost 1, with 9 bases in between. DNA of the CDR3: TGCGCCAGCAGCCCCCGACCGTCCTACGAGCAGTACGTC. This codes for CASSPRPSYEQYV.

This clone appeared once. The chain couples TRBV10-2 to TRBJ2-7; D remains unclear. This CDR3 is built from 11 residues. Germline V CDR1 and CDR2: WSHSY, SAAADI. The ends were cut back, 6 bases at V and 6 bases at J, with 9 bases in the middle. The CDR3 region is CASRNSAEQYV. CDR3 nucleotides: TGCGCCAGCAGGAATTCAGCCGAGCAGTACGTC.

The chain has TRBV2 and TRBJ2-7, with D possibly being TRBD1 or TRBD2 (5 bases each). The CDR3 runs to 12 residues. The V gene lost 5 bases and the J gene lost 4 bases, with 9 bases spanning the gap. Germline loops: CDR1 SNHLY, CDR2 FYNNEI. In nucleotides, the CDR3 is TGTGCCAGCAGTTTGGGGGATTACGAGCAGTACTTC. Its translation is CASSLGDYEQYF.

This clone was seen only once. The chain combines TRBV9 with TRBJ2-3; D not certain. Germline V lookup: CDR1 SGDLS, CDR2 YYNGEE. CDR3 length equals 16 residues. Trimming pared 0 bases from V and 0 bases from J, leaving 11 bases between. The CDR3 is CASSVAIWASTDTQYF. The CDR3 DNA follows: TGTGCCAGCAGCGTAGCTATATGGGCCAGCACAGATACGCAGTATTTT.

The V and J genes are TRBV28 and TRBJ1-5, with a tentative D call TRBD1 (5 bases). CDR1 and CDR2 from the germline V gene are MDHEN and SYDVKM. The V end lost 3 bases, the J end lost 3 bases, and 12 bases lay between the germline ends. The CDR3 consists of 15 residues. CDR3 sequence reads: CASSFTGLSNQPQHF. DNA of the CDR3: TGTGCCAGCAGTTTTACAGGCTTATCCAATCAGCCCCAGCATTTT.

This chain connects TRBV15 to TRBJ2-7; D not certain. The length of the CDR3 is 15 residues. The germline V and J ends were trimmed by 2 bases and 1 base, with 12 bases remaining between them. CDR1 is LNHNV, CDR2 YYDKDF, per germline (reference sequence). In DNA form, the CDR3 reads TGTGCCACCAGCAGAACGACGGTCGGGTCCTACGAGCAGTACTTC. Its translation is CATSRTTVGSYEQYF.

The V call is TRBV12-5, the J call TRBJ2-2, with 7 bases that match TRBD1. This CDR3 contains 17 residues. CDR1 and CDR2 from the germline V gene are LGHNT and FRNRAP. The V and J ends lost 7 bases and 0 bases, in that order; junction bases with no gene match: 11. The CDR3 DNA reads TGTGCTAGTGTGAATTGGGACAGCCCAGCGAACACCGGGGAGCTGTTTTTT. Translating gives CASVNWDSPANTGELFF.

The DNA for the CDR3 is TGTGCCAGCAGCGTGGGACAGGGGGATTTACCCCTCCACTTT. Encoded protein: CASSVGQGDLPLHF. The chain joins TRBV9 to TRBJ1-6, with 11 bases identical to TRBD1. With V trimmed by 2 bases and J by 12 bases, 4 bases remained unmatched. The CDR3 consists of 14 residues. In germline, CDR1 is SGDLS, CDR2 YYNGEE.

This chain joins TRBV5-1 and TRBJ2-2, with TRBD1 matching over 7 bases. Germline-derived CDR1 and CDR2 are SGHRS and YFSETQ. The CDR3 runs to 16 residues. Trimming at V came to 4 bases and at J to 2 bases, leaving 8 bases not matched to a gene. The CDR3 DNA sequence: TGCGCCAGCAGCACCAAGGGACAGACAAACACCGGGGAGCTGTTTTTT. It encodes CASSTKGQTNTGELFF.

The chain joins TRBV2 to TRBJ2-5; 7 bases match TRBD1. This CDR3 comprises 13 residues. CDR1 SNHLY and CDR2 FYNNEI come from the germline V gene. V gave up 6 bases and J gave up 3 bases; unmatched junction bases: 4. CDR3 region: CASRTDREETQYF. CDR3 DNA sequence: TGTGCCAGCAGAACCGACAGGGAAGAGACCCAGTACTTC.

The rearrangement joins TRBV5-1 to TRBJ1-2; TRBD1 aligns across 8 bases. V shed 0 bases and J 6 bases; nucleotides not matched to a gene: 1. This CDR3 contains 13 residues. The V gene's germline CDR1 is SGHRS and CDR2 YFSETQ. The CDR3, as DNA: TGCGCCAGCAGCTTGGACAGGGGGAATGGCTACACCTTC. Translated: CASSLDRGNGYTF. Using reference TRBV5-1 and TRBJ1-2 for the parts outside the CDR3, the full variable domain is KAGVTQTPRYLIKTRGQQVTLSCSPISGHRSVSWYQQTPGQGLQFLFEYFSETQRNKGNFPGRFSGRQFSNSRSEMNVSTLELGDSALYLCASSLDRGNGYTFGSGTRLTVV.

This chain uses TRBV7-8 with TRBJ2-2; D is unresolved. V gave up 11 bases and J gave up 4 bases, with 8 bases separating them. The V gene's germline CDR1 is SGHVS and CDR2 FQNEAQ. The CDR3 runs 11 residues. The CDR3 DNA reads as TGTGCCTTCCTGGGCACCGGGGAGCTGTTTTTT. Protein sequence: CAFLGTGELFF.

V usage is TRBV28 and J usage is TRBJ2-1, with a tentative D call TRBD2 (6 bases). The CDR3 sequence is 14 residues long. Germline CDR1 and CDR2: MDHEN and SYDVKM. The V gene lost 11 bases and the J gene lost 1 base, with 15 bases spanning the gap. The CDR3 DNA reads TGTGCCTGGCACGGGAGTGGATCCTACAATGAGCAGTTCTTC. Its protein product is CAWHGSGSYNEQFF.

The chain is built from TRBV20-1 and TRBJ2-1, with unresolved D. The germline V gene encodes CDR1 DFQATT and CDR2 SNEGSKA (reference sequence). V was cut by 3 bases and J by 6 bases, with 6 bases left in between. The CDR3 is made up of 11 amino acids. In DNA form, the CDR3 reads TGCAGTGCTAGCAGTCTCAATGAGCAGTTCTTC. Protein product: CSASSLNEQFF.

The chain joins TRBV18 to TRBJ1-2; 7 bases agree with TRBD1. V gave up 3 bases and J gave up 2 bases; unmatched junction bases: 9. The CDR3 covers 16 residues. Per the germline V gene, CDR1 is KGHSH and CDR2 is LQKENI. The CDR3 DNA sequence: TGTGCCAGCTCACCGCGCACGACAGGGCCGAACTATGGCTACACCTTC. Translating gives CASSPRTTGPNYGYTF. The full variable domain, its missing parts supplied by reference TRBV18 and TRBJ1-2, is NAGVMQNPRHLVRRRGQEARLRCSPMKGHSHVYWYRQLPEEGLKFMVYLQKENIIDESGMPKERFSAEFPKEGPSILRIQQVVRGDSAAYFCASSPRTTGPNYGYTFGSGTRLTVV.